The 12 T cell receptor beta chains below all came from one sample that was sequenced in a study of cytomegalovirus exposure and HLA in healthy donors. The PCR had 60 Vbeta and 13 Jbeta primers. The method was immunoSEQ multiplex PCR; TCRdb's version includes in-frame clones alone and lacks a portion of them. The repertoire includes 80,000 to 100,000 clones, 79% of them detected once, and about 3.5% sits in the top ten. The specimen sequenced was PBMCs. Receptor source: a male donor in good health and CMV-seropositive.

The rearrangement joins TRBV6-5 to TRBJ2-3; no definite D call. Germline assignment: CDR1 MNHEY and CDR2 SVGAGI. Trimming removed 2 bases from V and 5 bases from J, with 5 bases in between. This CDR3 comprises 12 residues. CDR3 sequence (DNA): TGTGCCAGCAGTTACCTAGGAGATACGCAGTATTTT. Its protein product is CASSYLGDTQYF.

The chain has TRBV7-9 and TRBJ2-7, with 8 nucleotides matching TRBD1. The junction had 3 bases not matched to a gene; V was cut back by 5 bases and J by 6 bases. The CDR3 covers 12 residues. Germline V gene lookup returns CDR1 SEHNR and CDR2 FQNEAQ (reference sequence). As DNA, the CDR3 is TGTGCCAGCAGCCGCAGGGGGCTCGAGCAGTACTTC. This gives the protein CASSRRGLEQYF.

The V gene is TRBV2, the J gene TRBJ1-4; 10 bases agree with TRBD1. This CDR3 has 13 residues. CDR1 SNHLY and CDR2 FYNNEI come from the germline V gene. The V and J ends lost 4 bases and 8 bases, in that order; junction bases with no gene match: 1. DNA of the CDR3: TGTGCCAGCAGTGGGACAGGGGGAGAAAAACTGTTTTTT. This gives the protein CASSGTGGEKLFF.

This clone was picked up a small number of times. The CDR3 bases are TGCGCCAGCAGCATCAGGACAGGAACTAATGAAGCTTTCTTT. Protein sequence: CASSIRTGTNEAFF. The chain is built from TRBV5-1 and TRBJ1-1; TRBD1 matches 7 bases. The CDR3 is made up of 14 amino acids. Germline values: CDR1 SGHRS, CDR2 YFSETQ. Germline trimming cut 4 bases from V and 7 bases from J; bases unmatched to any gene: 10. Complete variable domain (other parts from reference TRBV5-1 and TRBJ1-1): KAGVTQTPRYLIKTRGQQVTLSCSPISGHRSVSWYQQTPGQGLQFLFEYFSETQRNKGNFPGRFSGRQFSNSRSEMNVSTLELGDSALYLCASSIRTGTNEAFFGQGTRLTVV.

The CDR3 coding sequence is TGTGCCAGCAGGGTTCTACCACGGGGGAACACTGAAGCTTTCTTT. Its translation is CASRVLPRGNTEAFF. The chain carries TRBV2 and TRBJ1-1; D uncertain. The V gene lost 6 bases and the J gene lost 1 base, with 15 bases spanning the gap. Germline-derived CDR1 and CDR2 are SNHLY and FYNNEI. The CDR3 sequence is 15 residues long.

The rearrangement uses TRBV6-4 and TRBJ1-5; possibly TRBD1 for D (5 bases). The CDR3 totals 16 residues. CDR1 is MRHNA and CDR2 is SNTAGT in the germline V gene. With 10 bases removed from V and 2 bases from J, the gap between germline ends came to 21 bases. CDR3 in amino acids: CATVPVAEGGNQPQHF. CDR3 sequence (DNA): TGTGCCACCGTGCCCGTAGCCGAAGGGGGCAATCAGCCCCAGCATTTT.

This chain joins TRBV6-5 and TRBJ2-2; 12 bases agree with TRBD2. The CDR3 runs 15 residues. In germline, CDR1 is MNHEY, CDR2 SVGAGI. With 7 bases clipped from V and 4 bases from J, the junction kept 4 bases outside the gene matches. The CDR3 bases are TGTGCCAGCAAGTTGACTAGCGGGGGCACCGGGGAGCTGTTTTTT. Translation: CASKLTSGGTGELFF.

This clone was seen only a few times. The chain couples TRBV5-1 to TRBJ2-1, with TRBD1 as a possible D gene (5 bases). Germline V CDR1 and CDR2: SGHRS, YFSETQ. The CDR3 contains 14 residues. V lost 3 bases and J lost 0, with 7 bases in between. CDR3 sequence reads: CASSSDSSYNEQFF. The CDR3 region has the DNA TGCGCCAGCAGCTCCGACAGCTCCTACAATGAGCAGTTCTTC. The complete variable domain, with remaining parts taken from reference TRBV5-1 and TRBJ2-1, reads KAGVTQTPRYLIKTRGQQVTLSCSPISGHRSVSWYQQTPGQGLQFLFEYFSETQRNKGNFPGRFSGRQFSNSRSEMNVSTLELGDSALYLCASSSDSSYNEQFFGPGTRLTVL.

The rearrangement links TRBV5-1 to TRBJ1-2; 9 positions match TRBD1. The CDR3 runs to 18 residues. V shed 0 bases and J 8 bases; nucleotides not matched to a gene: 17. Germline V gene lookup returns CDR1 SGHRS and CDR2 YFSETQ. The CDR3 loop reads CASSLDLSSGTGKSGYTF. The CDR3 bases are TGCGCCAGCAGCTTGGACCTTTCCTCCGGGACAGGGAAAAGCGGCTACACCTTC.

CDR3 bases: TGTGCCAGCAGCGTAGCCCAGGGGGAGGCTTTCTTT. Amino acids: CASSVAQGEAFF. The chain uses TRBV9 and TRBJ1-1, with 7 bases fitting TRBD1. Per the germline V gene, CDR1 is SGDLS and CDR2 is YYNGEE. The CDR3 runs to 12 residues. The V gene end was trimmed by 0 bases and the J gene end by 11 bases; junction bases not matched to a gene: 4.

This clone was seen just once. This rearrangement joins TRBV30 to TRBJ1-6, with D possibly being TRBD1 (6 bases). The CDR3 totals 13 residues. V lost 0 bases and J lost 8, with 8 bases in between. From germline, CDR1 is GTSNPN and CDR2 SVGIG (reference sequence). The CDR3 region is CAWSVKGDSPLHF. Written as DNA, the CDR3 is TGTGCCTGGAGTGTAAAGGGGGATTCACCCCTCCACTTT.

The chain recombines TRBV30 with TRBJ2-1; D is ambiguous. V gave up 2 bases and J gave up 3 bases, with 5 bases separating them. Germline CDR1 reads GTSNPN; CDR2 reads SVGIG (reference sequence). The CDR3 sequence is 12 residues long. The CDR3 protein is CAWSKLYNEQFF. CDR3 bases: TGTGCCTGGAGTAAGCTCTACAATGAGCAGTTCTTC.